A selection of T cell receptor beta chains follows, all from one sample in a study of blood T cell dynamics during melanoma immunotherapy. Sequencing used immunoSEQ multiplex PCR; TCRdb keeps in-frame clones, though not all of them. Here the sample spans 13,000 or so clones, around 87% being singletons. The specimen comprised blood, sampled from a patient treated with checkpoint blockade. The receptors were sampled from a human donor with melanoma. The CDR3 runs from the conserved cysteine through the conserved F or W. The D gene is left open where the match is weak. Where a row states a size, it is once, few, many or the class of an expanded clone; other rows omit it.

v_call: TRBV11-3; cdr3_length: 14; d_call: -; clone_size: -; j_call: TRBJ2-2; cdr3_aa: CASSSRGNTGELFF; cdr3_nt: TGTGCCAGCAGCAGCCGGGGTAACACCGGGGAGCTGTTTTTT
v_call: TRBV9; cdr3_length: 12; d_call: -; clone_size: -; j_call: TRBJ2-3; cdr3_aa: CASSVSADTQYF; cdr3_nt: TGTGCCAGCAGCGTTTCTGCAGATACGCAGTATTTT
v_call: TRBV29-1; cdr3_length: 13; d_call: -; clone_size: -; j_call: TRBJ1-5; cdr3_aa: CSVVGTGNQPQHF; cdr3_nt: TGCAGCGTTGTTGGTACCGGCAATCAGCCCCAGCATTTT
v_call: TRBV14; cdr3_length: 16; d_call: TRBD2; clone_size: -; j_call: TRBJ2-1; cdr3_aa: CASSRTGLAGVNEQFF; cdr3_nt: TGTGCCAGCAGCAGAACCGGACTAGCGGGAGTCAATGAGCAGTTCTTC
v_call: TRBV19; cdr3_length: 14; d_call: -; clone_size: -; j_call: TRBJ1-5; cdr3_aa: CASSIRQGGEPQHF; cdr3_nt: TGTGCCAGTAGTATAAGGCAGGGAGGGGAGCCCCAGCATTTT
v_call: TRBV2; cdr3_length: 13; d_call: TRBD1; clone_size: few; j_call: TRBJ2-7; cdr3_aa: CATAGTGAYEQYF; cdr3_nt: TGTGCCACCGCCGGGACAGGGGCTTACGAGCAGTACTTC
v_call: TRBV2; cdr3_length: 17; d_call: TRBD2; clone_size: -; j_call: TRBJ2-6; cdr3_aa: CASRRTSVRGGANVLTF; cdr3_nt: TGTGCCAGCAGGCGGACTAGCGTTCGGGGAGGGGCCAACGTCCTGACTTTC
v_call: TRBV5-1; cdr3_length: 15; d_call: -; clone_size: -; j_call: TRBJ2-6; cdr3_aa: CASSSPGAGANVLTF; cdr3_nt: TGCGCCAGCAGCTCCCCGGGGGCTGGGGCCAACGTCCTGACTTTC
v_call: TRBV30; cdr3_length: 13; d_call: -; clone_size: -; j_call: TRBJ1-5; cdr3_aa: CAVTGKGNQPQHF; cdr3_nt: TGTGCCGTAACAGGGAAAGGGAATCAGCCCCAGCATTTT
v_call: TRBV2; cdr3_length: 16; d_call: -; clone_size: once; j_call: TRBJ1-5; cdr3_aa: CASNPPGTYSNQPQHF; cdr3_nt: TGTGCCAGCAACCCCCCGGGGACTTATAGCAATCAGCCCCAGCATTTT
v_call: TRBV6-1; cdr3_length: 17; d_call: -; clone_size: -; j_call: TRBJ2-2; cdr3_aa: CASSEVKVSPNTGELFF; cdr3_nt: TGTGCCAGCAGTGAAGTGAAGGTCAGCCCGAACACCGGGGAGCTGTTTTTT
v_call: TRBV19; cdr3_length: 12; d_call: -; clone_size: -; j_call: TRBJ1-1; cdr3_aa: CASSIAGPEAFF; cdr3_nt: TGTGCCAGTAGTATAGCAGGGCCTGAAGCTTTCTTT
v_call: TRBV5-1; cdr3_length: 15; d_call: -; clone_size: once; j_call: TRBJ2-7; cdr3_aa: CASSLAGGSSYEQYF; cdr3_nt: TGCGCCAGCAGCTTGGCCGGGGGAAGCTCCTACGAGCAGTACTTC
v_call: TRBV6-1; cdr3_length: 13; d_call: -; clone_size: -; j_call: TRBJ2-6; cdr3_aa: CASYFSGANVLTF; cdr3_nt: TGTGCCAGTTATTTTTCTGGGGCCAACGTCCTGACTTTC
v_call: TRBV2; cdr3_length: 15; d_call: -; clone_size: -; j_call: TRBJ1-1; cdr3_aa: CASSDLGSGNTEAFF; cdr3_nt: TGTGCCAGCAGTGATCTGGGATCAGGGAACACTGAAGCTTTCTTT
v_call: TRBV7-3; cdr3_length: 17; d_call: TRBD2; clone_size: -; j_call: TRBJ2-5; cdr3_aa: CASSSTGLAGAGETQYF; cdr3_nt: TGTGCCAGCAGCTCCACGGGACTAGCGGGAGCCGGAGAGACCCAGTACTTC
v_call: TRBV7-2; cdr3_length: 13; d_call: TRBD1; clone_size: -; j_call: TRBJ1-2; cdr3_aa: CASSRGQGNGYTF; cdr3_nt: TGTGCCAGCAGCCGGGGACAGGGAAACGGCTACACCTTC
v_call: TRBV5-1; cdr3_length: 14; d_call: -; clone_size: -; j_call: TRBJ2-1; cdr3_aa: CASSSGASYNEQFF; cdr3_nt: TGCGCCAGCAGCTCTGGGGCCTCCTACAATGAGCAGTTCTTC
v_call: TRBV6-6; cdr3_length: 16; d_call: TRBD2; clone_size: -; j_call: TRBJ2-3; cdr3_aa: CASSPGLAGGADTQYF; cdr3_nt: TGTGCCAGCAGTCCCGGACTAGCGGGGGGTGCAGATACGCAGTATTTT
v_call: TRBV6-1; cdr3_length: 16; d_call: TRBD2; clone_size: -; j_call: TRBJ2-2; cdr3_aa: CASSEGSSGGGLELFF; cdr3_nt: TGTGCCAGCAGTGAGGGTTCGAGCGGGGGAGGTTTGGAGCTGTTTTTT
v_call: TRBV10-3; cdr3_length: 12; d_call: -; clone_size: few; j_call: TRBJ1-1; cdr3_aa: CAISGVNTEAFF; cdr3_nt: TGTGCCATCAGTGGGGTAAACACTGAAGCTTTCTTT
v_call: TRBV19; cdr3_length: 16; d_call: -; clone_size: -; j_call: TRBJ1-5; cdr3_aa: CASSMELFGGDQPQHF; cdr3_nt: TGTGCCAGTAGTATGGAGTTATTTGGGGGGGATCAGCCCCAGCATTTT
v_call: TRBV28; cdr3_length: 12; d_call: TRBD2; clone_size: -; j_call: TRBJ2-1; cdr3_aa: CASLAGTNEQFF; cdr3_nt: TGTGCCAGCCTAGCGGGAACCAATGAGCAGTTCTTC
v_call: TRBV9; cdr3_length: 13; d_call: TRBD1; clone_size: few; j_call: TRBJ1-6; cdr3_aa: CASSVAPGGALHF; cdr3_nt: TGTGCCAGCAGCGTAGCACCAGGGGGAGCCCTCCACTTT
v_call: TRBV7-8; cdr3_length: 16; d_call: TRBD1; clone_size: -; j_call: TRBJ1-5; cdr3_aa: CASSQLDRRPDQPQHF; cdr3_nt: TGTGCCAGCAGCCAATTGGACAGGAGGCCCGATCAGCCCCAGCATTTT
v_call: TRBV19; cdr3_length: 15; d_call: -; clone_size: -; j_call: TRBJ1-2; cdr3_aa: CASSKIRGQLYGYTF; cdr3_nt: TGTGCCAGTAGTAAAATCAGGGGCCAGCTCTATGGCTACACCTTC
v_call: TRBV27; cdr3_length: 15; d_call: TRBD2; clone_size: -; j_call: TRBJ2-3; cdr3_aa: CASRYEAGSTDTQYF; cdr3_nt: TGTGCCAGCAGGTATGAAGCGGGATCCACAGATACGCAGTATTTT
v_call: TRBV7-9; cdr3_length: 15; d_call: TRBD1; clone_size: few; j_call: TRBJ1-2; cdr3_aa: CASSPWTGANYGYTF; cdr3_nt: TGTGCCAGCAGCCCATGGACAGGGGCGAACTATGGCTACACCTTC
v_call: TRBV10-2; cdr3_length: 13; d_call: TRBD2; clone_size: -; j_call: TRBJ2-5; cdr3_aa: CASSELAENPQYF; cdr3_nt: TGCGCCAGCAGTGAGCTAGCGGAAAACCCCCAGTACTTC
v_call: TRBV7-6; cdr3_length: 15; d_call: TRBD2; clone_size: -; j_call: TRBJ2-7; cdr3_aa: CASSPGGSGMDEQYF; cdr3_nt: TGTGCCAGCAGCCCCGGGGGTAGCGGGATGGACGAGCAGTACTTC
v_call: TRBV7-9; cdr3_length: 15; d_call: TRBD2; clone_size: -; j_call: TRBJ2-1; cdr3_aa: CASSSPSGKGNEQFF; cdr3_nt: TGTGCCAGCAGCTCACCTAGCGGGAAGGGCAATGAGCAGTTCTTC